This is a list of T cell receptor beta chains from one sample in a study of CD8 T cells in Susac syndrome. TCRdb reprocessed the immunoSEQ multiplex PCR reads via MiXCR and lists one record per CDR3 protein. The sample lists 150,000 to 200,000 distinct CDR3 sequences; around 94% were seen once. Sequencing used CD4+ T cells from PBMCs. These receptors all come from a human donor in good health. Each CDR3 is given with its conserved first and last residue. A D gene is named only where the DNA matches it firmly. Only some rows state a clone size, as once, few, many or a class for expanded clones.

TRBV29-1	TRBJ2-6	NA	NA	TGCAGCGTTGAAGAGGGGACCTCTGGGGCCAACGTCCTGACTTTC	CSVEEGTSGANVLTF
TRBV4-2	TRBJ1-2	NA	NA	TGTGCCAGCAGCCAAGCGACGGCGTTATCAGAGTATGGCTACACCTTC	CASSQATALSEYGYTF
TRBV9	TRBJ1-2	NA	NA	TGTGCCAGCAGCGTCTCCCCTAGAGGGACGGACGGCTACACCTTC	CASSVSPRGTDGYTF
TRBV4-3	TRBJ2-7	NA	NA	TGCGCCAGCAGCCAAGATCTGTACAGCCCCCTCTCCTACGAGCAGTACTTC	CASSQDLYSPLSYEQYF
TRBV4-3	TRBJ1-3	NA	NA	TGCGCCAGCAGCCAAGCCGCAAAGACCCCGGGAGGAAACACCATATATTTT	CASSQAAKTPGGNTIYF
TRBV27	TRBJ1-6	NA	few	TGTGCCAGCAGTTTATCGAGGGATTCACCCCTCCACTTT	CASSLSRDSPLHF
TRBV7-9	TRBJ1-2	NA	NA	TGTGCCTCCATGTCGGGGGGGAACTATGGCTACACCTTC	CASMSGGNYGYTF
TRBV30	TRBJ2-1	NA	NA	TGTGCCTGGAGAGCCAGGGTGGGGGCCAATGAGCAGTTCTTC	CAWRARVGANEQFF
TRBV20-1	TRBJ2-7	TRBD1	NA	TGCAGTGCTGTGACAGGGGGAGGGATATACGAGCAGTACTTC	CSAVTGGGIYEQYF
TRBV20-1	TRBJ1-4	TRBD1	NA	TGCAGTGCCGGGACAGTGGACGAAAAACTGTTTTTT	CSAGTVDEKLFF
TRBV6-1	TRBJ1-6	TRBD1	NA	TGTGCCAGCAGCAGGGACAGCCCCTATAATTCACCCCTCCACTTT	CASSRDSPYNSPLHF
TRBV15	TRBJ2-1	TRBD1	NA	TGTGCCACCAGCTATACAGGGGGTGAGCAGTTCTTC	CATSYTGGEQFF
TRBV2	TRBJ1-6	TRBD1	NA	TGTGCCAGCAGTATGGGACAGGCGGGAGATAATTCACCCCTCCACTTT	CASSMGQAGDNSPLHF
TRBV4-3	TRBJ2-2	NA	NA	TGCGCCAGCAGCTCCCGGGGACCAGCCGGGGAGCTGTTTTTT	CASSSRGPAGELFF
TRBV20-1	TRBJ1-2	NA	NA	TGCAGTGCCTACAGGGTTAACTATGGCTACACCTTC	CSAYRVNYGYTF
TRBV2	TRBJ2-3	NA	NA	TGTGCCAGCAGCCGGGACTTCCCTCGCACAGATACGCAGTATTTT	CASSRDFPRTDTQYF
TRBV9	TRBJ2-2	NA	NA	TGTGCCAGCCGGGGGACAGCGAACACCGGGGAGCTGTTTTTT	CASRGTANTGELFF
TRBV5-6	TRBJ2-3	NA	NA	TGTGCCAGCAGCCTTACGTTGGGGACAGATACGCAGTATTTT	CASSLTLGTDTQYF